This record looks at one TCR beta chain sequence and its context. This sample was included in a study of T cell changes during pregnancy in multiple sclerosis. Measured with immunoSEQ multiplex PCR; TCRdb has only the in-frame clones, and not every one. The sample includes 65,000 to 85,000 clones, about 90% of them seen just once. CDR1 is KGHSH, CDR2 LQKENI, per germline. The CDR3 runs to 14 residues. Unmatched junction bases numbered 5, after V lost 8 bases and J lost 1 base. The TCR originated in a female donor in good health, enrolled as a control in a pregnancy study. The material sequenced was peripheral blood, taken in the first trimester of pregnancy. V usage is TRBV18 and J usage is TRBJ2-5; 9 bases agree with TRBD1. The CDR3 DNA reads as TGTGCCAGCGCCTCGACAGGGGGCCAAGAGACCCAGTACTTC. It is translated as CASASTGGQETQYF.